This T cell receptor beta chain comes out of a study of blood T cells in healthy people across ages. With 3 bases removed from V and 6 bases from J, the gap between germline ends came to 10 bases. The CDR3 spans 13 residues. In germline, CDR1 is MGHDK, CDR2 SYGVNS. This clonotype was observed a handful of times. The antigen is not known. Then a second PCR, running roughly 7 to 11 cycles, was carried out with a sample-barcoded 5' primer and a J-beta primer mix. Every sample gave at least 2.5 million paired-end reads containing CDR3. One entry per CDR3 protein, called by TCRdb with MiXCR from the 5' RACE reads. The sample shows over a million distinct CDR3 sequences, approximately 59% of them seen only once. Notes on the study in general: Unknown CMV status may confound age-related changes in expanded clones. Bulk PBMC profiling left naive and antigen-experienced comparisons inconclusive.

A minimum of 6 million PBMCs was isolated per sample. The chain uses TRBV25-1 and TRBJ2-3; the D gene could be TRBD1 or TRBD2 (5 bases each). This sequence originates from a man younger than 35 in good health. Sequenced input: blood. The CDR3 DNA is TGTGCCAGCAGTGAGTCGGGGCTTGATACGCAGTATTTT. Protein product: CASSESGLDTQYF.